This TCR beta chain was recorded in a study of human T cells and chemical hapten exposure. General observations from the study: The study found that DPC sensitization did not change TCRs above 1 in 1000 frequency. Donors, who had alopecia, may show an immune response that differs from healthy people's.

As to this clonotype: The antigen is undetermined.

TCRdb reprocessed the RACE reads with MiXCR, giving one entry per CDR3 protein. The sample includes some 51,000 distinct CDR3 sequences, 9.4% of them seen just once. CDR3 size: 13 residues. The germline CDR1 and CDR2 sequences are LGHDT and YNNKEL (reference sequence). V shed 6 bases and J shed 7 bases, with 15 bases lying between them. Stated time point: pre-sensitization, week 0. The treatment: therapeutic diphenylcyclopropenone sensitization with weekly scalp DPC. Blood draws preceded each patch test application. The clonotype comes from a woman aged 40 to 55 with alopecia areata. Some clones in this sample may be carry-over from other donors' samples. The source was whole blood, collected in connection with sensitization to the hapten diphenylcyclopropenone (DPC). The rearrangement uses TRBV3-1 and TRBJ1-2; possibly TRBD1 for D (5 bases). The CDR3 DNA is TGTGCCAGCAGGCCCCCGGGGGGACGTGGCTACACCTTC. It codes for CASRPPGGRGYTF. Combining the CDR3 with reference TRBV3-1 and TRBJ1-2 gives the whole variable domain DTAVSQTPKYLVTQMGNDKSIKCEQNLGHDTMYWYKQDSKKFLKIMFSYNNKELIINETVPNRFSPKSPDKAHLNLHINSLELGDSAVYFCASRPPGGRGYTFGSGTRLTVV.